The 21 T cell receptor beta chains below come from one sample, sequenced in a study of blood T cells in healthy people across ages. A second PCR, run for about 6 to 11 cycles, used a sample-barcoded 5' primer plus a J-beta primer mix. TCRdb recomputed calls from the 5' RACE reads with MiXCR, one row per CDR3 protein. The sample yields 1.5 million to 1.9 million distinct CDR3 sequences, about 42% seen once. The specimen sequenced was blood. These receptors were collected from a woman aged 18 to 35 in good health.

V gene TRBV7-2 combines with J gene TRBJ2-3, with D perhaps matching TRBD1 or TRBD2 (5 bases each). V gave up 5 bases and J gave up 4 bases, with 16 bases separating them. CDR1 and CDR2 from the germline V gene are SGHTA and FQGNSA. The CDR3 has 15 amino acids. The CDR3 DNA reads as TGTGCCAGCAGCCGACGAGGGGCCACCGCAGATACGCAGTATTTT. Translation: CASSRRGATADTQYF.

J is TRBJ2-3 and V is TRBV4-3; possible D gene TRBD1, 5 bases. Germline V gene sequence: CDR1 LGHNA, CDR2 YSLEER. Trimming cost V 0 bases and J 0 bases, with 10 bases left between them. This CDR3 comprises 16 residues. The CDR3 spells CASSQDSQGSTDTQYF. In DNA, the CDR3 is TGCGCCAGCAGCCAAGATTCCCAGGGCAGCACAGATACGCAGTATTTT.

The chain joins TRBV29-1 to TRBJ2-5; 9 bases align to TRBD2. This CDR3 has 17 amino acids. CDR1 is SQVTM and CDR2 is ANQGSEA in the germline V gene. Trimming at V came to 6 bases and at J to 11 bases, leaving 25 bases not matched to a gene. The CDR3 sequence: CSVLGTSLRRAYNEQYF. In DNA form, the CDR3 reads TGCAGCGTACTCGGGACTAGCCTCAGGAGAGCCTACAATGAGCAGTACTTC.

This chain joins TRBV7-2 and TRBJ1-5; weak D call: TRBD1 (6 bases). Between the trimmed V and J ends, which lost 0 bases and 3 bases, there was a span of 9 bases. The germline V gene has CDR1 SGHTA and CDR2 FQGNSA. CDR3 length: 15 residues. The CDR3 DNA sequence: TGTGCCAGCAGCTTAGCGGGGGCGACCAATCAGCCCCAGCATTTT. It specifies CASSLAGATNQPQHF.

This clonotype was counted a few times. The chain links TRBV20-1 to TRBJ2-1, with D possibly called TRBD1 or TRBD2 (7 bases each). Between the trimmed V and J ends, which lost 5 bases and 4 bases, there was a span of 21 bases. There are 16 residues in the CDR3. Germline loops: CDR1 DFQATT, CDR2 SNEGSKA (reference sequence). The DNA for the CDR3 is TGCAGTGCTCGGGACAGTGGGAGGGGGAGTTACAATGAGCAGTTCTTC. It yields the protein CSARDSGRGSYNEQFF.

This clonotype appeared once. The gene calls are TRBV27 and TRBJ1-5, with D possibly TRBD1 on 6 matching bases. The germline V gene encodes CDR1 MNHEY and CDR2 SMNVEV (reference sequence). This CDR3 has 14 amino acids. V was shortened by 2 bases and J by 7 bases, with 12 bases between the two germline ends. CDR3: CASSLNGRGQPQHF. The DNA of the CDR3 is TGTGCCAGCAGTTTAAACGGCAGGGGACAGCCCCAGCATTTT.

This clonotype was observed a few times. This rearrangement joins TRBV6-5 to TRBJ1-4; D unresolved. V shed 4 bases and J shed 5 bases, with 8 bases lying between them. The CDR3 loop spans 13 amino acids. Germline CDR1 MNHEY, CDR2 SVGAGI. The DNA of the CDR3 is TGTGCCAGCAGTTCCACCCTCAATGAAAAACTGTTTTTT. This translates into CASSSTLNEKLFF.

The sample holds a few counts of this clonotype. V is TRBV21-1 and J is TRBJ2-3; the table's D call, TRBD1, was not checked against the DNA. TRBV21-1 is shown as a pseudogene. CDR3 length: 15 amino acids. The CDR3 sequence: CASSPGGAEADTQYF. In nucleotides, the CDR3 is TGTGCCAGCAGCCCCGGCGGCGCCGAGGCAGATACGCAGTATTTT.

CDR3 coding DNA: TGTGCCAGCACCAAACTGACAGGGTTTTCATCCTACGAGCAGTACTTC. Translation: CASTKLTGFSSYEQYF. The rearrangement links TRBV6-5 to TRBJ2-7; TRBD1 matches 7 bases. The CDR3 length is 16 residues. The V and J ends lost 7 bases and 1 base, in that order; junction bases with no gene match: 13. The germline CDR1 and CDR2 sequences are MNHEY and SVGAGI.

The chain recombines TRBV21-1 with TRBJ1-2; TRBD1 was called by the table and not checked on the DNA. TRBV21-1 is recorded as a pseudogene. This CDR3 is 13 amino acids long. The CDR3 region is CASSRGHNYGYTF. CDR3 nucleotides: TGTGCCAGCAGCAGGGGGCATAACTATGGCTACACCTTC.

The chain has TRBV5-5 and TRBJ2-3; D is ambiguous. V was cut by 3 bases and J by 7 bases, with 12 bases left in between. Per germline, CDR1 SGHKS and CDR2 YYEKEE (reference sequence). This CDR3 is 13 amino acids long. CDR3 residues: CASSWTSGNTQYF. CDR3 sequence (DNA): TGTGCCAGCAGCTGGACCTCCGGAAATACGCAGTATTTT.

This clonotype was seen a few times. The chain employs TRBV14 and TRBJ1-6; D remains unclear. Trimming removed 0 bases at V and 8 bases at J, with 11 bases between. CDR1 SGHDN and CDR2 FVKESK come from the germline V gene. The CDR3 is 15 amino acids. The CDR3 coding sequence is TGTGCCAGCAGCCAAGATCCGGATTTCTATTCACCCCTCCACTTT. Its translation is CASSQDPDFYSPLHF.

CDR3 amino acids: CASSEWAPNEKLFF. CDR3 nucleotide sequence: TGTGCCAGCAGTGAATGGGCACCTAATGAAAAACTGTTTTTT. The chain combines TRBV2 with TRBJ1-4; D uncertain. V lost 2 bases and J 3 bases, leaving 7 bases between the germline ends. The germline V gene has CDR1 SNHLY and CDR2 FYNNEI. CDR3 size: 14 residues.

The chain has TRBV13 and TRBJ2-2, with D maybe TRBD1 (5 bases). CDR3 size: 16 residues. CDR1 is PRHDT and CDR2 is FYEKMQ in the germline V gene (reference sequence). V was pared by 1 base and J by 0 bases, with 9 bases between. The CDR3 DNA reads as TGTGCCAGCAGCTTAGTTAGGGGTGCGAACACCGGGGAGCTGTTTTTT. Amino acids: CASSLVRGANTGELFF.

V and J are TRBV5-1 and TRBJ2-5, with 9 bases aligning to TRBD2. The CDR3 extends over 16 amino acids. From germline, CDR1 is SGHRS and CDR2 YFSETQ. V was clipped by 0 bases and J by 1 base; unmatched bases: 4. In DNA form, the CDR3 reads TGCGCCAGCAGCTTGGTGCCTAGCGGGGTCCAAGAGACCCAGTACTTC. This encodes CASSLVPSGVQETQYF.

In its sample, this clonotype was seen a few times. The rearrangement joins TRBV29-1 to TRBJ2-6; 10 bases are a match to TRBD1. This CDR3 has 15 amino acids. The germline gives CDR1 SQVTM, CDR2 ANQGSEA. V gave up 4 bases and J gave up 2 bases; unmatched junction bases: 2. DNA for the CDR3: TGCAGCGTTGGACAGGGGGCGACTGGGGCCAACGTCCTGACTTTC. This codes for CSVGQGATGANVLTF.

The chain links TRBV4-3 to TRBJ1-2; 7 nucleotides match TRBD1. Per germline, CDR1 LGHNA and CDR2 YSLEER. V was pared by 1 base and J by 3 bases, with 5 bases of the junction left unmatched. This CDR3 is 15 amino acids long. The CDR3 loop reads CASSQASGTDYGYTF. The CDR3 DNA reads TGCGCCAGCAGCCAAGCGTCCGGGACAGACTATGGCTACACCTTC.

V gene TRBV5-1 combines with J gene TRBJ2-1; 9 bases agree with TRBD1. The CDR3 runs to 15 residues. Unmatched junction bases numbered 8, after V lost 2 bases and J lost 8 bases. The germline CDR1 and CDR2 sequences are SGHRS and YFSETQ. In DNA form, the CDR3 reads TGCGCCAGCAGCTTAGGGACAGGGAAGTTCTATGAGCAGTTCTTC. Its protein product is CASSLGTGKFYEQFF.

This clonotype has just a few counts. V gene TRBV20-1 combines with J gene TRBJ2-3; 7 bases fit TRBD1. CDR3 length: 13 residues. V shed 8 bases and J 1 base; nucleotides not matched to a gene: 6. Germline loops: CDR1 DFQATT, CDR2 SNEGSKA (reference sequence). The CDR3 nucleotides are TGCAGTCGCCGACAGGGAGGCACAGATACGCAGTATTTT. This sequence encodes CSRRQGGTDTQYF.

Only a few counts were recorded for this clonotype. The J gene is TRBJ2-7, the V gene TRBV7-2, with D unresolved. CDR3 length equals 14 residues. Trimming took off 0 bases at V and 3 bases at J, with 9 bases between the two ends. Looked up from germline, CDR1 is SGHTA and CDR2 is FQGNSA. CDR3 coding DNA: TGTGCCAGCAGCTTAGCCGGCAGGATCTACGAGCAGTACTTC. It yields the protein CASSLAGRIYEQYF. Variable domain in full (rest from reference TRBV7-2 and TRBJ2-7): GAGVSQSPSNKVTEKGKDVELRCDPISGHTALYWYRQSLGQGLEFLIYFQGNSAPDKSGLPSDRFSAERTGGSVSTLTIQRTQQEDSAVYLCASSLAGRIYEQYFGPGTRLTVT.

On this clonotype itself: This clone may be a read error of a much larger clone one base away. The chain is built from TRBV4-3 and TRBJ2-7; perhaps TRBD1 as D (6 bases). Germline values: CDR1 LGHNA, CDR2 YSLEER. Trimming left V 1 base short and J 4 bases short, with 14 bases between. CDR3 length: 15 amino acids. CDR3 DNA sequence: TGCGCCAGCAGCCAAGGCGCGAGGGGGAGATACGAGCAGTACTTC. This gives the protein CASSQGARGRYEQYF.